Below are 13 T cell receptor beta chains sequenced from a single sample in a study of Graves' ophthalmopathy and Graves' hyperthyroidism. TCR beta CDR3 regions were amplified from RNA transcripts. Second-round multiplex PCR followed a first-round RT-PCR using HTBI primers. TCRdb reanalysed the multiplex PCR reads using MiXCR and keeps one entry per CDR3 protein. In the table there are 350,000 to 450,000 distinct CDR3 sequences, about 17% of which are singletons. The sequenced material came from peripheral blood. These receptor sequences come from a woman between 18 and 30 years old with Graves' ophthalmopathy.

The chain has TRBV28 and TRBJ1-2; 11 positions agree with TRBD1. Germline V gene lookup returns CDR1 MDHEN and CDR2 SYDVKM. The V and J ends lost 6 bases and 3 bases, in that order; junction bases with no gene match: 3. This CDR3 has 14 amino acids. The CDR3 spells CASRRDRGYYGYTF. The CDR3 DNA sequence: TGTGCCAGCAGGCGGGACAGGGGGTACTATGGCTACACCTTC.

The chain recombines TRBV2 with TRBJ2-7; tentative D call: TRBD2 (5 bases). V lost 7 bases to trimming and J lost 5 bases, with 21 bases between them. This CDR3 is built from 15 residues. Germline lookup yields CDR1 SNHLY and CDR2 FYNNEI. The CDR3 reads CASIGETGSKNEQYF. CDR3 DNA sequence: TGTGCCAGCATCGGAGAGACGGGAAGTAAGAACGAGCAGTACTTC.

This clonotype was detected many times. V gene TRBV2 combines with J gene TRBJ1-2; no clear D. Trimming left V 6 bases short and J 0 bases short, with 11 bases between. CDR1 and CDR2 from the germline V gene are SNHLY and FYNNEI. The CDR3 covers 14 residues. The chain's CDR3 is CASRPLGTNYGYTF. CDR3 DNA sequence: TGTGCCAGCAGGCCACTTGGGACTAACTATGGCTACACCTTC.

This clonotype came up many times. The chain is built from TRBV6-1 and TRBJ1-5, with 8 bases matching TRBD1. J gave up 1 base and V 8 bases, and 7 bases lay outside the gene matches. The CDR3 length is 15 residues. Germline V gives CDR1 MNHNS, CDR2 SASEGT. The CDR3 here is CASARQGRSNQPQHF. Here the CDR3 DNA reads TGTGCCAGCGCCCGACAGGGGAGGAGCAATCAGCCCCAGCATTTT.

This clonotype appeared many times. The V call is TRBV6-2 or TRBV6-3, the J call TRBJ2-5, with unresolved D. The CDR3 spans 14 residues. The V end lost 0 bases, the J end lost 5 bases, and 10 bases lay between the germline ends. Germline V gene lookup returns CDR1 MNHEY and CDR2 SVGEGT. CDR3 protein: CASSYSRPAETQYF. The DNA of the CDR3 is TGTGCCAGCAGTTACTCGAGGCCCGCGGAGACCCAGTACTTC.

The rearrangement links TRBV6-1 to TRBJ2-7; the match to TRBD1 covers 9 bases. J lost 5 bases, V lost 6 bases, and 5 bases had no gene match. The CDR3 contains 13 residues. Germline V gene sequence: CDR1 MNHNS, CDR2 SASEGT. Here the CDR3 DNA reads TGTGCCAGCAGCCGGGACAGGGCACACGAGCAGTACTTC. This gives the protein CASSRDRAHEQYF.

In its sample, this clonotype was seen many times. The chain uses TRBV6-1 and TRBJ2-7, with no clear D. This CDR3 is built from 14 residues. Germline V gene sequence: CDR1 MNHNS, CDR2 SASEGT. V was trimmed by 1 base and J by 3 bases, leaving 10 bases between them. The CDR3 protein is CASSEEGIGYEQYF. CDR3 in DNA: TGTGCCAGCAGTGAAGAAGGGATAGGCTACGAGCAGTACTTC.

The rearrangement joins TRBV12-3 or TRBV12-4 to TRBJ1-2; D gene unclear. V shed 4 bases and J shed 3 bases, with 12 bases lying between them. This CDR3 contains 14 residues. The chain's CDR3 is CASSSMYDYYGYTF. The CDR3 region has the DNA TGTGCCAGCAGTTCCATGTACGACTACTATGGCTACACCTTC.

This clonotype was seen many times. The genes are TRBV7-6 and TRBJ1-1, with 10 bases matching TRBD1. The CDR3 is 15 amino acids. V was pared by 8 bases and J by 1 base, with 7 bases of the junction left unmatched. The V gene's germline CDR1 is SGHVS and CDR2 FNYEAQ. CDR3 sequence: CASRKTGGQNTEAFF. For the CDR3, the DNA is TGTGCCAGCCGTAAGACAGGGGGCCAGAACACTGAAGCTTTCTTT.

The genes are TRBV11-2 and TRBJ1-5; perhaps TRBD1 as D (6 bases). The germline V and J ends were trimmed by 7 bases and 3 bases, with 19 bases remaining between them. Germline assignment: CDR1 SGHAT and CDR2 FQNNGV. The CDR3 has 16 residues. The DNA for the CDR3 is TGTGCCAGCAACCTAATGGGGGGGGCCCTCAATCAGCCCCAGCATTTT. Translated, it gives CASNLMGGALNQPQHF.

Many counts were recorded for this clonotype. The chain employs TRBV28 and TRBJ1-1; 8 nucleotides match TRBD1. Germline values: CDR1 MDHEN, CDR2 SYDVKM. J lost 14 bases, V lost 1 base, and 9 bases had no gene match. The CDR3 totals 13 residues. The CDR3 region is CASSLSGRGPLFF. CDR3 sequence (DNA): TGTGCCAGCAGTTTATCGGGCAGGGGGCCCCTCTTCTTT.

This clonotype occurred many times. The chain joins TRBV7-2 to TRBJ2-7; no definite D call. Per germline, CDR1 SGHTA and CDR2 FQGNSA. The V end lost 2 bases, the J end lost 4 bases, and 12 bases lay between the germline ends. The CDR3 is 14 amino acids. The CDR3 DNA is TGTGCCAGCAGCTTACGGCCCTCCGTATACGAGCAGTACTTC. It encodes CASSLRPSVYEQYF.

This clonotype appeared many times. This chain connects TRBV30 to TRBJ1-6; D not resolved. Looked up from germline, CDR1 is GTSNPN and CDR2 is SVGIG (reference sequence). Deletions cut 3 bases from V and 0 bases from J, with 12 bases between. This CDR3 is 16 amino acids long. CDR3 sequence reads: CAWSDTKSSYNSPLHF. The CDR3 nucleotides read TGTGCCTGGAGCGATACCAAGAGCTCCTATAATTCACCCCTCCACTTT.